The sequence of this T cell receptor beta chain was determined in a study of beta chain features in type 1 diabetes. The study's findings and limits: Researchers reported that naive, central memory and Treg TCRB repertoires appeared more similar in patients than in healthy donors.

Only one count was recorded for this clone. What it binds is unknown. The sequenced template was cDNA made from the entire isolated RNA. Read totals for stem cell-like memory T cell samples averaged approximately 1 million. Clones were read by immunoSEQ multiplex PCR, and TCRdb kept only the in-frame ones, dropping some. This sample has approximately 40,000 clones, with roughly 50% found just once. Germline CDR1 reads SGHTS; CDR2 reads YDEGEE. Trimming at V came to 5 bases and at J to 0 bases, leaving 8 bases not matched to a gene. The CDR3 has 16 amino acids. V is TRBV5-8 and J is TRBJ2-1; 7 nucleotides agree with TRBD1. The sequence was obtained from a woman aged 25 to 39 in good health. Sequencing input: stem cell memory CD4+ T cells from blood. Here the CDR3 reads CASRSNRGASYNEQFF. The CDR3 bases are TGTGCCAGCAGGTCGAACAGGGGAGCCTCCTACAATGAGCAGTTCTTC.